Reported below is one TCR beta chain. Its target is not known. The data originate from a study of long-term antiretroviral therapy in people with HIV. Regarding the study as a whole: Every time point showed a repertoire led by clones expanded before ART. Comparison with controls showed narrower CDR3 length ranges in HIV repertoires. Older ART regimens were possibly in use when the blood was collected between the mid-2000s and the late 2010s.

The run of the v3.0 immunoSEQ assay was at survey level. Profiling relied on immunoSEQ multiplex PCR, and the TCRdb table lists in-frame clones only, not all of them. Of about 40,000 clones listed, about 86% are singletons. This CDR3 region has 15 residues. The germline V gene encodes CDR1 SGHRS and CDR2 YFSETQ. The V gene end was trimmed by 3 bases and the J gene end by 6 bases; junction bases not matched to a gene: 11. Every single participant having HIV got treatment inside the United States. The TCR was taken from a woman aged 50 to 60 with HIV. This specimen was unsorted PBMCs, taken 1.2 years after starting antiretroviral therapy. J is TRBJ1-2 and V is TRBV5-1; 7 bases agree with TRBD1. The CDR3 DNA is TGCGCCAGCAGCTGGACAGGTTCACTGGGAGATGGCTACACCTTC. Residues: CASSWTGSLGDGYTF.